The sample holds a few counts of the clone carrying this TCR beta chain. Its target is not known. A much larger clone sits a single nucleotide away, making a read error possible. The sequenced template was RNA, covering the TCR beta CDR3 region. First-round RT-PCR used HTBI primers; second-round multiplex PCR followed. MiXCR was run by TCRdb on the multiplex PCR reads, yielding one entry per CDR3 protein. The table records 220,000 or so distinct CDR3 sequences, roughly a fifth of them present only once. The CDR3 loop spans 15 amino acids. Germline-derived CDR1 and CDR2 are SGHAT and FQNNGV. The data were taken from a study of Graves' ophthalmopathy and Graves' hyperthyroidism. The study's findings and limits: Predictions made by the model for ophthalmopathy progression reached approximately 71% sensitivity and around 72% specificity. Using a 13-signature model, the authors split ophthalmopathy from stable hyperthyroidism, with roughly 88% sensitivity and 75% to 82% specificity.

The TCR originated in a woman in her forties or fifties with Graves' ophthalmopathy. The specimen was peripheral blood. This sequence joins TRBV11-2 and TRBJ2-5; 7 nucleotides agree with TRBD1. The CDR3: CASSRRGTEGETRYF. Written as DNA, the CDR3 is TGTGCCAGCAGCCGGAGAGGGACAGAAGGGGAGACCCGGTACTTC.